Presented here are 16 T cell receptor beta chains from one specimen sequenced in a study of T cell repertoires in cytomegalovirus infection. TCRdb re-derived calls from the reads in MiXCR, one entry per CDR3 protein. Among some 920,000 distinct CDR3 sequences listed, 30% to 40% were seen once. These receptors' targets are unknown. Source: cultured CD8+ T cells from PBMCs, taken from culture after CMV antigen stimulation. Receptors originate from a human donor in good health (CMV status not recorded). Some clones in this sample may be carry-over from other donors' samples.

The rearrangement joins TRBV7-6 to TRBJ2-1; 7 positions agree with TRBD1. The CDR3 contains 15 residues. J lost 6 bases, V lost 8 bases, and 13 bases had no gene match. Germline V CDR1 and CDR2: SGHVS, FNYEAQ. For the CDR3, the DNA is TGTGCCAGCGAGAATCTAGACAGGGCAGGCAATGAGCAGTTCTTC. Residues: CASENLDRAGNEQFF.

The chain couples TRBV12-3 or TRBV12-4 to TRBJ2-5, with 8 bases that match TRBD2. The CDR3 has 16 residues. With V trimmed by 6 bases and J by 3 bases, 12 bases remained unmatched. The CDR3 DNA sequence: TGTGCCAGCAGCACCGAGGAGCGGGGGCCCAAAGAGACCCAGTACTTC. Translated: CASSTEERGPKETQYF.

This clonotype came up a few times. This chain joins TRBV11-2 and TRBJ2-5; TRBD2 agrees at 9 bases. Trimming removed 0 bases from V and 4 bases from J; junction bases left unmatched: 6. This CDR3 has 16 residues. CDR1 and CDR2 from the germline V gene are SGHAT and FQNNGV. The CDR3 loop reads CASSLEAGGPGETQYF. CDR3 DNA: TGTGCCAGCAGCTTAGAGGCGGGGGGGCCAGGAGAGACCCAGTACTTC. The full variable domain, in which reference TRBV11-2 and TRBJ2-5 provide the parts outside the CDR3, is EAGVAQSPRYKIIEKRQSVAFWCNPISGHATLYWYQQILGQGPKLLIQFQNNGVVDDSQLPKDRFSAERLKGVDSTLKIQPAKLEDSAVYLCASSLEAGGPGETQYFGPGTRLLVL.

This clonotype was seen just once. The V call is TRBV28, the J call TRBJ1-2, with D unclear. Germline V gene sequence: CDR1 MDHEN, CDR2 SYDVKM. V was cut by 6 bases and J by 0 bases, with 11 bases left in between. The CDR3 is 14 amino acids. CDR3 residues: CASRSGEANYGYTF. Written as DNA, the CDR3 is TGTGCCAGCAGATCAGGAGAAGCTAACTATGGCTACACCTTC.

The chain links TRBV12-3 or TRBV12-4 to TRBJ2-3; D not certain. The CDR3 loop spans 15 amino acids. Trimming took 1 base from V and 1 from J, leaving 9 bases between them. The CDR3 DNA reads TGTGCCAGCAGTTTAGTTGGGGATGGCACAGATACGCAGTATTTT. It is translated as CASSLVGDGTDTQYF.

CDR3 DNA: TGCGCCAGCAGCATGCGGGGGGCCTTCGCGAACACCGGGGAGCTGTTTTTT. Amino acids: CASSMRGAFANTGELFF. The chain is built from TRBV5-1 and TRBJ2-2; TRBD2 matches at 8 bases. The germline V gene encodes CDR1 SGHRS and CDR2 YFSETQ. V dropped 4 bases and J dropped 0; count of bases not matched to a gene: 8. The CDR3 is 17 residues long.

This clonotype was seen more than once but under ten times. The gene calls are TRBV24-1 and TRBJ2-3; tentative D call: TRBD1 (5 bases). Trimming cost V 3 bases and J 5 bases, with 17 bases left between them. This CDR3 spans 16 amino acids. Germline-derived CDR1 and CDR2 are KGHDR and SFDVKD. The CDR3 DNA is TGTGCCACCAGTGATACGAAGACAGATCGAGGAGATACGCAGTATTTT. Amino acids: CATSDTKTDRGDTQYF.

The chain combines TRBV4-1 with TRBJ2-6, with 8 bases matching TRBD1. Germline values: CDR1 MGHRA, CDR2 YSYEKL. The CDR3 has 17 amino acids. V lost 3 bases to trimming and J lost 0 bases; unmatched junction nucleotides: 4. DNA of the CDR3: TGCGCCAGCAGCCACAGGGGGCCGGTCTCTGGGGCCAACGTCCTGACTTTC. Its translation: CASSHRGPVSGANVLTF.

This clonotype appeared many times. The chain couples TRBV7-2 to TRBJ1-4; 9 bases line up with TRBD1. Germline V gene data show CDR1 as SGHTA and CDR2 as FQGNSA. V gave up 5 bases and J gave up 8 bases; unmatched junction bases: 18. The CDR3 consists of 18 residues. The CDR3 DNA sequence: TGTGCCAGCAGCCTAGTCCCACGGGACAGGGCCGAATGGGAAAAACTGTTTTTT. Amino acids: CASSLVPRDRAEWEKLFF.

V gene TRBV13 combines with J gene TRBJ1-1; no clear D. CDR1 is PRHDT, CDR2 FYEKMQ, per germline (reference sequence). CDR3 length: 13 residues. Between the trimmed V and J ends, which lost 5 bases and 1 base, there was a span of 8 bases. The DNA for the CDR3 is TGTGCCAGCAGCAAGACGACGAACACTGAAGCTTTCTTT. This codes for CASSKTTNTEAFF.

A few counts support this clonotype. V and J are TRBV19 and TRBJ2-5; D remains unclear. This CDR3 comprises 15 residues. Per germline, CDR1 LNHDA and CDR2 SQIVND (reference sequence). Trimming removed 3 bases at V and 5 bases at J, with 16 bases between. The CDR3 loop reads CASSMPGPRKETQYF. CDR3 coding DNA: TGTGCCAGTAGTATGCCGGGTCCAAGAAAGGAGACCCAGTACTTC. The variable domain in full, with the rest retrieved from reference TRBV19 and TRBJ2-5, is DGGITQSPKYLFRKEGQNVTLSCEQNLNHDAMYWYRQDPGQGLRLIYYSQIVNDFQKGDIAEGYSVSREKKESFPLTVTSAQKNPTAFYLCASSMPGPRKETQYFGPGTRLLVL.

The sample holds a few counts of this clonotype. This chain connects TRBV5-1 to TRBJ1-5, with TRBD1 matching over 10 bases. Per the germline V gene, CDR1 is SGHRS and CDR2 is YFSETQ. CDR3 length: 15 amino acids. Trimming cost V 2 bases and J 4 bases; bases outside gene matches: 3. CDR3 amino acids: CASSFPDRGNQPQHF. The CDR3 nucleotides read TGCGCCAGCAGCTTCCCGGACAGGGGGAATCAGCCCCAGCATTTT.

A few counts support this clonotype. CDR3 in DNA: TGTGCCAGCAGCTATCGGACTAGCGGGGGACCGTTATCCTACAATGAGCAGTTCTTC. The encoded protein is CASSYRTSGGPLSYNEQFF. This rearrangement joins TRBV7-6 to TRBJ2-1, with TRBD2 matching over 13 bases. The CDR3 totals 19 residues. CDR1 and CDR2 (germline): SGHVS, FNYEAQ. Unmatched junction bases numbered 10, after V lost 4 bases and J lost 1 base.

This clonotype has a count of ten or more. The chain is built from TRBV5-6 and TRBJ2-7; D may be TRBD1 or TRBD2 (5 bases each). Trimming stripped 4 bases from V and 4 bases from J, with 24 bases between. CDR3 length: 17 residues. Per germline, CDR1 SGHDT and CDR2 YYEEEE. CDR3 nucleotide sequence: TGTGCCAGCAGCGAGGACAAGACTCACGGGATTAGATACGAGCAGTACTTC. Translating gives CASSEDKTHGIRYEQYF.

V and J are TRBV4-1 and TRBJ2-1; 10 positions agree with TRBD2. Germline CDR1 is MGHRA and CDR2 is YSYEKL. The CDR3 has 18 amino acids. V lost 1 base and J lost 4; bases outside the gene matches: 10. CDR3 bases: TGCGCCAGCAGCCAAGTTAAGACGGGACTAGCGAGGTACAATGAGCAGTTCTTC. Translated: CASSQVKTGLARYNEQFF.

This chain joins TRBV4-1 and TRBJ2-3; 7 bases are a match to TRBD1. Germline CDR1 is MGHRA and CDR2 is YSYEKL. After removal of 0 bases from V and 6 bases from J, the junction contained 3 bases not matched to a gene. This CDR3 comprises 14 residues. The CDR3 nucleotides are TGCGCCAGCAGCCAAGAGACAGGGTGGGATACGCAGTATTTT. This sequence encodes CASSQETGWDTQYF.